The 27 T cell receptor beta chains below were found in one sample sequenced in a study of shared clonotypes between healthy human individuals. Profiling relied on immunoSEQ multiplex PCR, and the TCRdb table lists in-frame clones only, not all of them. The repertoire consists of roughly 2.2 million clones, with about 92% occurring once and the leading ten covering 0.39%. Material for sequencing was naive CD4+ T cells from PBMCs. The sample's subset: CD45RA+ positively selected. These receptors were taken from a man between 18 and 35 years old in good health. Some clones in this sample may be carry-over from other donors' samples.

The CDR3 loop is CASNLGQDTEAFF. CDR3 DNA: TGTGCCAGCAACTTGGGACAAGACACTGAAGCTTTCTTT. The chain uses TRBV6-6 and TRBJ1-1; tentative D call: TRBD1 (6 bases). V lost 7 bases and J lost 3, with 12 bases in between. This CDR3 is built from 13 residues. Germline CDR1 reads MNHNY; CDR2 reads SVGAGI (reference sequence).

The CDR3 here is CASSQGQLANYGYTF. The CDR3 bases are TGTGCCAGCAGCCAAGGACAGTTAGCTAACTATGGCTACACCTTC. This rearrangement joins TRBV7-2 to TRBJ1-2, with D perhaps TRBD1 (6 bases). The CDR3 loop spans 15 amino acids. V lost 5 bases to trimming and J lost 0 bases, with 13 bases between them. Germline CDR1 reads SGHTA; CDR2 reads FQGNSA.

CDR3 residues: CASSGYYPETQYF. The CDR3 bases are TGTGCCAGCAGTGGCTATTACCCAGAGACCCAGTACTTC. The chain couples TRBV6-6 to TRBJ2-5, with D uncertain. There are 13 residues in the CDR3. CDR1 and CDR2 from the germline V gene are MNHNY and SVGAGI (reference sequence). The ends were cut back, 5 bases at V and 4 bases at J, with 11 bases in the middle.

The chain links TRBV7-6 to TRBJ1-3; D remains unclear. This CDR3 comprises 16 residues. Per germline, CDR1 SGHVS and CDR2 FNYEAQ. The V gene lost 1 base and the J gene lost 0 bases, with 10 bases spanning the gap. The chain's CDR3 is CASSLGIRISGNTIYF. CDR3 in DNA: TGTGCCAGCAGCTTAGGGATCAGGATCTCTGGAAACACCATATATTTT. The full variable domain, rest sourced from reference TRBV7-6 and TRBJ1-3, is GAGVSQSPRYKVTKRGQDVALRCDPISGHVSLYWYRQALGQGPEFLTYFNYEAQQDKSGLPNDRFSAERPEGSISTLTIQRTEQRDSAMYRCASSLGIRISGNTIYFGEGSWLTVV.

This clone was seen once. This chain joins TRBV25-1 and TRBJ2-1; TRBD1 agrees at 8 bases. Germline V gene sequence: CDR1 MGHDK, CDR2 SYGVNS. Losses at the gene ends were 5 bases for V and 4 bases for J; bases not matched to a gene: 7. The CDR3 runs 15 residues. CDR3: CASSPRQGKYNEQFF. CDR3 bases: TGTGCCAGCAGTCCGCGACAGGGGAAATACAATGAGCAGTTCTTC.

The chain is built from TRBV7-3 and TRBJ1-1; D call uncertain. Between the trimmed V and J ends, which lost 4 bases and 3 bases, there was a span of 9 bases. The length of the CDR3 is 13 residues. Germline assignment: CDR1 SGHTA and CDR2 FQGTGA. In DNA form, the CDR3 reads TGTGCCAGCAGCTCCACCAGTTACACTGAAGCTTTCTTT. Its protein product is CASSSTSYTEAFF.

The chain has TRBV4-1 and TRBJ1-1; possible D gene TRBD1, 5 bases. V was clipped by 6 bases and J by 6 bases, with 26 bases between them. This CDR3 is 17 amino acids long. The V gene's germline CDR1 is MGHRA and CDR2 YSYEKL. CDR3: CASRLGQAYRTSSEAFF. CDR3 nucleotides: TGCGCCAGCAGGCTGGGGCAGGCTTATAGAACAAGTTCTGAAGCTTTCTTT.

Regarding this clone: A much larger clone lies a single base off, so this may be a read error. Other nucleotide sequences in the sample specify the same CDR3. The CDR3 nucleotides read TGTGCCAGCAGCTTGAACACTGAAGCTTTCTTT. Translated, it gives CASSLNTEAFF. The chain combines TRBV11-2 with TRBJ1-1; D is uncertain. The CDR3 loop spans 11 amino acids. Per the germline V gene, CDR1 is SGHAT and CDR2 is FQNNGV. V was clipped by 3 bases and J by 1 base, with 0 bases between them.

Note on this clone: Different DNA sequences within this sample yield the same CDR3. CDR3: CASSLGASYEQYF. The CDR3 coding sequence is TGTGCCAGCAGCTTAGGTGCGTCCTACGAGCAGTACTTC. The chain is built from TRBV7-2 and TRBJ2-7; D not certain. The CDR3 consists of 13 residues. Germline loops: CDR1 SGHTA, CDR2 FQGNSA. Deletions cut 1 base from V and 1 base from J, with 5 bases between.

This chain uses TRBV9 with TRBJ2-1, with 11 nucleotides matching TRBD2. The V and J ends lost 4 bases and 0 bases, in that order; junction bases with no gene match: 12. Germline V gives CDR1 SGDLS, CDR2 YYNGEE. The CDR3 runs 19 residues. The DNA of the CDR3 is TGTGCCAGCAGCCCCGGGACTAGCGGATATGACAGCTCCTACAATGAGCAGTTCTTC. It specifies CASSPGTSGYDSSYNEQFF.

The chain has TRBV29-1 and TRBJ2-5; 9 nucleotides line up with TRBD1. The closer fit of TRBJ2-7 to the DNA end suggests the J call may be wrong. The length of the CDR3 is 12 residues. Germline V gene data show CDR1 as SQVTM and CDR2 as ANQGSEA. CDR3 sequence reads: CSAGQGIYEQYF. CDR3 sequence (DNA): TGCAGCGCAGGACAGGGGATTTACGAGCAGTACTTC.

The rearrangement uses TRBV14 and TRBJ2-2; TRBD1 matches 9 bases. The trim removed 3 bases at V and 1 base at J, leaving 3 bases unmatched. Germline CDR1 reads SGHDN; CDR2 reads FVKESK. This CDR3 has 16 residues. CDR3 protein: CASSQPTGGNTGELFF. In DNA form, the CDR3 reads TGTGCCAGCAGCCAGCCGACAGGGGGGAACACCGGGGAGCTGTTTTTT.

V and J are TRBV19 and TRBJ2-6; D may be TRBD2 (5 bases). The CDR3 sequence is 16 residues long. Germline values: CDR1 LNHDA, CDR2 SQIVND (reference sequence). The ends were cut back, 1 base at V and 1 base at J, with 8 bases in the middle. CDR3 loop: CASSIVGGSGANVLTF. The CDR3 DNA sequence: TGTGCCAGTAGTATAGTAGGAGGTTCTGGGGCCAACGTCCTGACTTTC. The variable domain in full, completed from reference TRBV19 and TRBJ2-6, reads DGGITQSPKYLFRKEGQNVTLSCEQNLNHDAMYWYRQDPGQGLRLIYYSQIVNDFQKGDIAEGYSVSREKKESFPLTVTSAQKNPTAFYLCASSIVGGSGANVLTFGAGSRLTVL.

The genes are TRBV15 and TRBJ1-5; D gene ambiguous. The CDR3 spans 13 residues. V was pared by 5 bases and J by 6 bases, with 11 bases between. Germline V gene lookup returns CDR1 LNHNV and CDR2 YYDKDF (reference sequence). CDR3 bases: TGTGCCACCAGCCGGCGAGGGTCTCAGCCCCAGCATTTT. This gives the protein CATSRRGSQPQHF.

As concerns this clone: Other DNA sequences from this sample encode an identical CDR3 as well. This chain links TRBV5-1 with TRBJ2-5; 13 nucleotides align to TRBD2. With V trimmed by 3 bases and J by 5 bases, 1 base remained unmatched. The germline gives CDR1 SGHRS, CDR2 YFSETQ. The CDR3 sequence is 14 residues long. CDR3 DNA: TGCGCCAGCAGCTCGACTAGCGGGGGGGAGACCCAGTACTTC. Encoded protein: CASSSTSGGETQYF.

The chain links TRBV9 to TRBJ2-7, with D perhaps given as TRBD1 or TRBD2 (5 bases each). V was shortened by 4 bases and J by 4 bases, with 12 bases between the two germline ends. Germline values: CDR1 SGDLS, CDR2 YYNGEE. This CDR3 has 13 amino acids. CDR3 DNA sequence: TGTGCCAGCAGCCCCGGGACGTCATACGAGCAGTACTTC. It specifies CASSPGTSYEQYF. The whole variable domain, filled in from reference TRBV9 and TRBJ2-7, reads DSGVTQTPKHLITATGQRVTLRCSPRSGDLSVYWYQQSLDQGLQFLIQYYNGEERAKGNILERFSAQQFPDLHSELNLSSLELGDSALYFCASSPGTSYEQYFGPGTRLTVT.

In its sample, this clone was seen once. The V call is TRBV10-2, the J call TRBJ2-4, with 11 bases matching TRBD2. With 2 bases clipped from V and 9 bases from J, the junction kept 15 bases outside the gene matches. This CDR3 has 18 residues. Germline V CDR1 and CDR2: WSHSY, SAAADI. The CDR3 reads CASSERIAGGPARAIQYF. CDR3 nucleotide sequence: TGCGCCAGCAGTGAGCGAATAGCGGGAGGGCCGGCACGTGCCATTCAGTACTTC.

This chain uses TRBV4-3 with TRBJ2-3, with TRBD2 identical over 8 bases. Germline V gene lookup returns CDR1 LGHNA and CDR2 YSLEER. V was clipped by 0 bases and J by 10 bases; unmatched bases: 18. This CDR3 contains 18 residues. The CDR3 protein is CASSQDPTAGASPIAQYF. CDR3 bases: TGCGCCAGCAGCCAAGATCCTACAGCGGGAGCCTCACCCATTGCGCAGTATTTT.

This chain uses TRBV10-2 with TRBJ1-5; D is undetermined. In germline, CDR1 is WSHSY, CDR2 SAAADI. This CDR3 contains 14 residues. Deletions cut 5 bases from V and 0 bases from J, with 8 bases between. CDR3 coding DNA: TGCGCCAGCAGTAAGGCCTATAGCAATCAGCCCCAGCATTTT. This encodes CASSKAYSNQPQHF.

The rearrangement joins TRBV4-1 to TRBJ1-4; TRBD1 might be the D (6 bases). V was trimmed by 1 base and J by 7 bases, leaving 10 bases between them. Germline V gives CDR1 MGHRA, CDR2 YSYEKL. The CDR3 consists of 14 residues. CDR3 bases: TGCGCCAGCAGCCAAGCAGGGGATGGTGAAAAACTGTTTTTT. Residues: CASSQAGDGEKLFF.

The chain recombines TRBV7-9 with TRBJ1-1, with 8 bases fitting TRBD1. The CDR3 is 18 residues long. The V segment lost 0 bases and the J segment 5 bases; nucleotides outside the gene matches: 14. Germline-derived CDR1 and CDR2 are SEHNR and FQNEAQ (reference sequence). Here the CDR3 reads CASSLAPRGQKVFTEAFF. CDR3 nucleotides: TGTGCCAGCAGCTTAGCGCCCAGGGGGCAAAAGGTATTTACTGAAGCTTTCTTT.

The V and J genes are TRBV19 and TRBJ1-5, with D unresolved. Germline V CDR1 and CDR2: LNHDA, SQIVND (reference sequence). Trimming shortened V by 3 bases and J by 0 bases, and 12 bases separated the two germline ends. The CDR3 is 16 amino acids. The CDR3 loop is CASSMVTWYSNQPQHF. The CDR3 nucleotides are TGTGCCAGTAGTATGGTTACTTGGTATAGCAATCAGCCCCAGCATTTT.

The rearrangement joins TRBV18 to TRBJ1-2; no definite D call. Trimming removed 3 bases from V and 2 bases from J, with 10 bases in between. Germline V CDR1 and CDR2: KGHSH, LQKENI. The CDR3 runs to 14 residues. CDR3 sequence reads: CASSPVLQNYGYTF. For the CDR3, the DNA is TGTGCCAGCTCACCGGTTTTACAGAACTATGGCTACACCTTC.

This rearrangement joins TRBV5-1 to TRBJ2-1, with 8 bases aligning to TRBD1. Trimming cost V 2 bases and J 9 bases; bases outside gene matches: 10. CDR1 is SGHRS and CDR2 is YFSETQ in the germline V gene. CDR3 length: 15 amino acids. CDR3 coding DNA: TGCGCCAGCAGCTTTGGTGGACAGGGAATTGGTGAGCAGTTCTTC. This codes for CASSFGGQGIGEQFF.

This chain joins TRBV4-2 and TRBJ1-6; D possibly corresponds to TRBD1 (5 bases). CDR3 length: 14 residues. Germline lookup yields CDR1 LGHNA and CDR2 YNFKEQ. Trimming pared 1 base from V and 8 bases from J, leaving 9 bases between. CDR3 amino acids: CASSQVGGYSPLHF. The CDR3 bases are TGTGCCAGCAGCCAAGTGGGGGGGTATTCACCCCTCCACTTT.

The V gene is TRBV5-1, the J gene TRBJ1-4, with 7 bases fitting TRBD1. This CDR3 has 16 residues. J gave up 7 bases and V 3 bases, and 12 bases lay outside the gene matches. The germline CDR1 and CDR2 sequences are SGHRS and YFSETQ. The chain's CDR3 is CASSSLETGSGEKLFF. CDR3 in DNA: TGCGCCAGCAGCTCCCTGGAGACAGGGTCGGGTGAAAAACTGTTTTTT.

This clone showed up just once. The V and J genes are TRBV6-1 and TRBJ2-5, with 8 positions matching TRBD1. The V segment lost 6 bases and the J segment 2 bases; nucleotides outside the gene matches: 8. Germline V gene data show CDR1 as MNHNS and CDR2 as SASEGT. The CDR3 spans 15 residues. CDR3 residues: CASRPRGQRQETQYF. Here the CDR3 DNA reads TGTGCCAGCAGACCCAGGGGGCAGCGTCAAGAGACCCAGTACTTC.